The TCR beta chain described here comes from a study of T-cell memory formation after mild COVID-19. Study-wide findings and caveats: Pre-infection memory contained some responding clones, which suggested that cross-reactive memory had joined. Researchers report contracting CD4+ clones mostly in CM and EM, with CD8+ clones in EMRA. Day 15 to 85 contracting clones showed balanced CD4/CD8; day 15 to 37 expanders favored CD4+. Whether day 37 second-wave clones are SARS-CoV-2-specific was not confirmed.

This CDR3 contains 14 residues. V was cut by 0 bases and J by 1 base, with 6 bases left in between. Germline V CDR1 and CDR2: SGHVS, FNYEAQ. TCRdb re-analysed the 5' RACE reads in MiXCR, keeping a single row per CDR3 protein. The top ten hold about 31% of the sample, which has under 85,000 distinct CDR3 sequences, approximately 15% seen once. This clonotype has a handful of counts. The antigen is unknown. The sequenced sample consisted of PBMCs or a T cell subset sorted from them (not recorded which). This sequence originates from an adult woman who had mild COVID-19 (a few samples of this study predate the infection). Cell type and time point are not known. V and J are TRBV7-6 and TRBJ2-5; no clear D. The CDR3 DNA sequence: TGTGCCAGCAGCTTAGCAGGGATCCAAGAGACCCAGTACTTC. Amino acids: CASSLAGIQETQYF.